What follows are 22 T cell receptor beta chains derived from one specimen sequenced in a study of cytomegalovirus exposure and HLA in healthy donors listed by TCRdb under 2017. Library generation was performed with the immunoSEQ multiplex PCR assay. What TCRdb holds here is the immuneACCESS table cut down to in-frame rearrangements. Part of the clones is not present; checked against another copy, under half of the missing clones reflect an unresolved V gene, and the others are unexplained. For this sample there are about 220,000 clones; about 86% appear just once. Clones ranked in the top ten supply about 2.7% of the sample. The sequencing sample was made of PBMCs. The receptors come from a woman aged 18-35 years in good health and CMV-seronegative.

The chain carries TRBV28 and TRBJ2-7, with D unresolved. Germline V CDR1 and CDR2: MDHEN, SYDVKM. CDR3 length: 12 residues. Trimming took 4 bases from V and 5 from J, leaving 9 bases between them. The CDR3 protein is CASSYGYNEQYF. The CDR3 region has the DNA TGTGCCAGCAGTTACGGGTATAACGAGCAGTACTTC.

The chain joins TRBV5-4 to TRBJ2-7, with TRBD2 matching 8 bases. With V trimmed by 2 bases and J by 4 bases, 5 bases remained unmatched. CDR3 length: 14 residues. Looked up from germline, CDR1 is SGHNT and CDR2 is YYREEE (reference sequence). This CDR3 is CASSLGSGKYEQYF. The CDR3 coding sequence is TGTGCCAGCAGCTTAGGTAGCGGGAAATACGAGCAGTACTTC.

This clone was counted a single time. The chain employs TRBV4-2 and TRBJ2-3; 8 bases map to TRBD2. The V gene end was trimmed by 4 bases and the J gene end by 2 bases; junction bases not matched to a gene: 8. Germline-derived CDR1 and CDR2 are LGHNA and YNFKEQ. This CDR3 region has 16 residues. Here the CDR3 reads CASSRGGRRDTDTQYF. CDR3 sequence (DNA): TGTGCCAGCAGCCGCGGCGGGAGGAGAGACACAGATACGCAGTATTTT.

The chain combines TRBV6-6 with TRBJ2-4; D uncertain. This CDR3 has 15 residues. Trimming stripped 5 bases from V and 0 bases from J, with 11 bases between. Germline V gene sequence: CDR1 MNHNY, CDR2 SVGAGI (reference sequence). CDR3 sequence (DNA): TGTGCCAGCAGTCCGGTCAATCTAGCCAAAAACATTCAGTACTTC. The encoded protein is CASSPVNLAKNIQYF.

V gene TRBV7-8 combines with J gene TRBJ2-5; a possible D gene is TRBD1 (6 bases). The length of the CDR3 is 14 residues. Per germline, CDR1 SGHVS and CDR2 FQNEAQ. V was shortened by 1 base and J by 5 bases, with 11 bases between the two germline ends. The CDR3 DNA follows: TGTGCCAGCAGCTTAGACGGGACACAGGAGACCCAGTACTTC. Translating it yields CASSLDGTQETQYF. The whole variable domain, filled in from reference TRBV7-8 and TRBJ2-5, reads GAGVSQSPRYKVAKRGQDVALRCDPISGHVSLFWYQQALGQGPEFLTYFQNEAQLDKSGLPSDRFFAERPEGSVSTLKIQRTQQEDSAVYLCASSLDGTQETQYFGPGTRLLVL.

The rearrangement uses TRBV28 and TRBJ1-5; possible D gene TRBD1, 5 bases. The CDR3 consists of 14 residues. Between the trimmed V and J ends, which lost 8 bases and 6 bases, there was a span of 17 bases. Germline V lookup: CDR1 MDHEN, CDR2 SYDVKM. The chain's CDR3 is CASYGRARSQPQHF. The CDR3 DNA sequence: TGTGCCAGCTACGGCAGGGCGAGGTCTCAGCCCCAGCATTTT.

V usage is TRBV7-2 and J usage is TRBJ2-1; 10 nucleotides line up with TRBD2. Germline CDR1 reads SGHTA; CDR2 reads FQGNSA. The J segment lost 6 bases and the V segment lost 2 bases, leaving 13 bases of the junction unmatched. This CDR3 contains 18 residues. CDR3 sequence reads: CASSLLLFLAGVRNEQFF. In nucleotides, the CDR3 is TGTGCCAGCAGCTTACTCTTATTTCTAGCGGGAGTTCGCAATGAGCAGTTCTTC.

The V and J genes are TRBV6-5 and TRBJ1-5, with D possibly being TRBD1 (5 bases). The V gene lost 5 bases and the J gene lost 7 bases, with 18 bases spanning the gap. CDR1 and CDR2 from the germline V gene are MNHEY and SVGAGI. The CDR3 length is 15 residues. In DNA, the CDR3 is TGTGCCAGCAGTAGTGGGGGAGGGGCATGGCAGCCCCAGCATTTT. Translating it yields CASSSGGGAWQPQHF.

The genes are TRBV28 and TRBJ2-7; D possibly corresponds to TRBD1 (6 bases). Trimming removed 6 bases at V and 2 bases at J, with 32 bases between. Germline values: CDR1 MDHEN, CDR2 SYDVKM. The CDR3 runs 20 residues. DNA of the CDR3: TGTGCCAGCAGCTCAACGACCTCACCCGGACAGACAAGGAACCCCTACGAGCAGTACTTC. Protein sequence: CASSSTTSPGQTRNPYEQYF.

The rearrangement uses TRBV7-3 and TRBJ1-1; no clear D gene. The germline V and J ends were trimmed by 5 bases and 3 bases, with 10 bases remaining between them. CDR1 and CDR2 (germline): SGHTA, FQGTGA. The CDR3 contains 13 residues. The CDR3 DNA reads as TGTGCCAGCAGCGAGGCGCGGGACACTGAAGCTTTCTTT. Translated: CASSEARDTEAFF.

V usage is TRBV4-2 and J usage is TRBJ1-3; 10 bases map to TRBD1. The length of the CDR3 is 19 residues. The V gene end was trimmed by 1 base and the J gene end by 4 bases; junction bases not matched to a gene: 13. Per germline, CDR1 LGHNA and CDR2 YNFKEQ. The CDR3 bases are TGTGCCAGCAGCCAAGTTCGAGGGACAGGGGAGCTTTCAGGAAACACCATATATTTT. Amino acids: CASSQVRGTGELSGNTIYF.

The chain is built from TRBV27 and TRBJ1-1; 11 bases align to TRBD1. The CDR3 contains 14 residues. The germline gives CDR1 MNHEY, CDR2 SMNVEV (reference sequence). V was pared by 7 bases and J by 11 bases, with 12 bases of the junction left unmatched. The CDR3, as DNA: TGTGCCAGCAAGGTCGGACAGGGGGCTAGGAGGGCTTTCTTT. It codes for CASKVGQGARRAFF.

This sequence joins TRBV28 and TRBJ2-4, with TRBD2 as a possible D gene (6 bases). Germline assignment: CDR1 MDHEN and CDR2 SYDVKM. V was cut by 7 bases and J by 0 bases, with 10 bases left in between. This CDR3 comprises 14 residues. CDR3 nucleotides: TGTGCCAGCACCCTGGGACTAGCCAAAAACATTCAGTACTTC. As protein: CASTLGLAKNIQYF.

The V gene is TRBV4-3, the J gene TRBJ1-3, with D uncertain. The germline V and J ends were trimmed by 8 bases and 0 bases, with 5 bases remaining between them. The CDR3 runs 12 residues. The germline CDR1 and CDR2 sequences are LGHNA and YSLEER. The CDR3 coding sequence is TGCGCCAGCTCAAACTCTGGAAACACCATATATTTT. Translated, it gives CASSNSGNTIYF.

In DNA form, the CDR3 reads TGTGCCAGCAGTTTACTCGCGCTCGATAATGAGCAGTTCTTC. Translation gives CASSLLALDNEQFF. J is TRBJ2-1 and V is TRBV27, with D unresolved. Per germline, CDR1 MNHEY and CDR2 SMNVEV (reference sequence). The CDR3 spans 14 residues. V lost 2 bases and J lost 7, with 12 bases in between.

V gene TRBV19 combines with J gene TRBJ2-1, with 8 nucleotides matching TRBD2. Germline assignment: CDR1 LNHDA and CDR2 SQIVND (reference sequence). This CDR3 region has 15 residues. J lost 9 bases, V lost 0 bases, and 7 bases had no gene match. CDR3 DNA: TGTGCCAGTAGTATAGATGCTAGCGGGTGGAGTGAGCAGTTCTTC. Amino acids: CASSIDASGWSEQFF. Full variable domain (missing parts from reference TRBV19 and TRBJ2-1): DGGITQSPKYLFRKEGQNVTLSCEQNLNHDAMYWYRQDPGQGLRLIYYSQIVNDFQKGDIAEGYSVSREKKESFPLTVTSAQKNPTAFYLCASSIDASGWSEQFFGPGTRLTVL.

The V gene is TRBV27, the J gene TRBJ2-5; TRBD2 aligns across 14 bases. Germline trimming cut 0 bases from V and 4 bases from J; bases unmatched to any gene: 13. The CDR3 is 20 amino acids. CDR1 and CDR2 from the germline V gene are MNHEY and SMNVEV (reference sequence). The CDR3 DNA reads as TGTGCCAGCAGTTTATCGCGGACTAGCGGGAGGCGGGGCCGAGGAGAGACCCAGTACTTC. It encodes CASSLSRTSGRRGRGETQYF.

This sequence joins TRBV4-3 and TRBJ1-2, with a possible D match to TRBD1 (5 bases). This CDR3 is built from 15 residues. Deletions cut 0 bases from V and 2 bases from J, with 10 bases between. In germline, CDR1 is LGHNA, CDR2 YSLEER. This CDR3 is CASSQDGRDNYGYTF. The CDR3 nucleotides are TGCGCCAGCAGCCAAGATGGGCGGGACAACTATGGCTACACCTTC.

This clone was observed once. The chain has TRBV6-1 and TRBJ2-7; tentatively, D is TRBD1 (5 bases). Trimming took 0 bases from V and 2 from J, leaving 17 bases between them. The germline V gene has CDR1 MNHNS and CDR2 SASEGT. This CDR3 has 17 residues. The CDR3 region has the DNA TGTGCCAGCAGTGAAGCGCCCGCAGGGTTAAACCCCTACGAGCAGTACTTC. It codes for CASSEAPAGLNPYEQYF.

The CDR3 loop reads CASSRGQGSEQFF. The CDR3 region has the DNA TGTGCCAGCAGCCGGGGACAGGGATCTGAGCAGTTCTTC. The V call is TRBV7-2, the J call TRBJ2-1; 9 bases fit TRBD1. The CDR3 covers 13 residues. J gave up 9 bases and V 5 bases, and 5 bases lay outside the gene matches. In germline, CDR1 is SGHTA, CDR2 FQGNSA.

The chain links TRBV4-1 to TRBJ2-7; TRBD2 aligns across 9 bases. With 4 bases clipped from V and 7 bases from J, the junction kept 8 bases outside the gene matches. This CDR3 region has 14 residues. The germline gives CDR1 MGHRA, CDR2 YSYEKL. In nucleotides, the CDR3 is TGCGCCAGCAGCCCCGATGGACTAGCGACAGAGCAGTACTTC. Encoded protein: CASSPDGLATEQYF.

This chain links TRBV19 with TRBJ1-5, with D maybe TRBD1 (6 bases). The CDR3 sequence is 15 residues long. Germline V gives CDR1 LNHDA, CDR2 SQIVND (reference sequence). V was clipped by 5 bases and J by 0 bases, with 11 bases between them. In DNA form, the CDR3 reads TGTGCCAGTAGTTTTCGACAGGATAGCAATCAGCCCCAGCATTTT. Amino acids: CASSFRQDSNQPQHF.